The 26 T cell receptor beta chains below were found in one sample sequenced in a study of a mutant IDH1 vaccine in newly diagnosed glioma. Method: immunoSEQ multiplex PCR; TCRdb's copy keeps in-frame clones and lacks some. The sample gives some 120,000 clones, over 75% of which show up once; under 7% is in the top ten. Time point noted: week 11, during vaccination. Topical imiquimod was applied with each vaccine dose, which held 300 ug of mutant IDH1 20-mer peptide. These TCRs' antigens remain unknown. The sequenced sample was PBMCs, obtained from a glioma patient whose treatment included an IDH1 peptide vaccine. Receptor source: a man aged 35-49 years with glioma.

The CDR3 loop is CASSRTGRAPGANVLTF. DNA for the CDR3: TGTGCCAGCAGCAGAACTGGAAGGGCTCCTGGGGCCAACGTCCTGACTTTC. The V call is TRBV7-8, the J call TRBJ2-6, with D uncertain. There are 17 residues in the CDR3. Trimming stripped 5 bases from V and 2 bases from J, with 16 bases between. Germline V gives CDR1 SGHVS, CDR2 FQNEAQ.

This clone was picked up a small number of times. CDR3 nucleotide sequence: TGTGCCAGCAGCTTCTCGCGCATGCGGCGGGGGCCCGCAGATACGCAGTATTTT. It specifies CASSFSRMRRGPADTQYF. This chain links TRBV7-2 with TRBJ2-3; TRBD2 might be the D (7 bases). The germline gives CDR1 SGHTA, CDR2 FQGNSA. The CDR3 covers 18 residues. Trimming shortened V by 3 bases and J by 4 bases, and 23 bases separated the two germline ends.

In nucleotides, the CDR3 is TGTGCCAGCAGCTCGGGCCTGAACACTGAAGCTTTCTTT. Its protein product is CASSSGLNTEAFF. V usage is TRBV5-4 and J usage is TRBJ1-1; D is uncertain. V lost 3 bases and J 0 bases, leaving 6 bases between the germline ends. The germline V gene has CDR1 SGHNT and CDR2 YYREEE (reference sequence). This CDR3 has 13 residues. The full variable domain, in which reference TRBV5-4 and TRBJ1-1 provide the parts outside the CDR3, is ETGVTQSPTHLIKTRGQQVTLRCSSQSGHNTVSWYQQALGQGPQFIFQYYREEENGRGNFPPRFSGLQFPNYSSELNVNALELDDSALYLCASSSGLNTEAFFGQGTRLTVV.

This clone has just a few counts. This chain uses TRBV9 with TRBJ1-5; D not resolved. This CDR3 has 14 amino acids. CDR1 is SGDLS, CDR2 YYNGEE, per germline. With 0 bases removed from V and 0 bases from J, the gap between germline ends came to 4 bases. The CDR3 nucleotides read TGTGCCAGCAGCGTAGCCTCTAGCAATCAGCCCCAGCATTTT. Translation gives CASSVASSNQPQHF.

This clone has more than one count but fewer than ten. The junction departs from the called germline gene at one end, perhaps through a read error. CDR3: CASSLAPGKQPQHF. The CDR3 coding sequence is TGTGCCAGCAGCTTGGCCCCAGGCAAGCAGCCCCAGCATTTT. V gene TRBV5-6 combines with J gene TRBJ1-5; no definite D call. CDR1 is SGHDT and CDR2 is YYEEEE in the germline V gene. The CDR3 consists of 14 residues. Drawing the rest from reference TRBV5-6 and TRBJ1-5, the complete variable domain is DAGVTQSPTHLIKTRGQQVTLRCSPKSGHDTVSWYQQALGQGPQFIFQYYEEEERQRGNFPDRFSGHQFPNYSSELNVNALLLGDSALYLCASSLAPGKQPQHFGDGTRLSIL.

There are a few counts of this clone. V is TRBV2 and J is TRBJ1-1, with a possible D match to TRBD1 (5 bases). Germline CDR1 SNHLY, CDR2 FYNNEI. Trimming took 6 bases from V and 3 from J, leaving 8 bases between them. The CDR3 is made up of 12 amino acids. CDR3 in amino acids: CASRGDDTEAFF. The DNA of the CDR3 is TGTGCCAGCAGGGGGGACGACACTGAAGCTTTCTTT.

V is TRBV18 and J is TRBJ2-3; D is uncertain. Trimming removed 6 bases at V and 2 bases at J, with 0 bases between. Germline V gene data show CDR1 as KGHSH and CDR2 as LQKENI. This CDR3 is built from 10 residues. This CDR3 is CASSTDTQYF. CDR3 DNA sequence: TGTGCCAGCTCCACAGATACGCAGTATTTT.

The rearrangement uses TRBV29-1 and TRBJ2-2; 7 bases align to TRBD1. The CDR3 contains 16 residues. CDR1 and CDR2 from the germline V gene are SQVTM and ANQGSEA. The V and J ends lost 1 base and 0 bases, in that order; junction bases with no gene match: 5. The DNA for the CDR3 is TGCAGCGTTGAAGGTGACGACAGGGCGAACACCGGGGAGCTGTTTTTT. This codes for CSVEGDDRANTGELFF.

J is TRBJ1-3 and V is TRBV9, with D unclear. Trimming removed 1 base at V and 0 bases at J, with 5 bases between. CDR3 length: 14 amino acids. CDR1 is SGDLS, CDR2 YYNGEE, per germline. CDR3 DNA: TGTGCCAGCAGCGTACTTGGCTCTGGAAACACCATATATTTT. Its translation: CASSVLGSGNTIYF. Complete variable domain (other parts from reference TRBV9 and TRBJ1-3): DSGVTQTPKHLITATGQRVTLRCSPRSGDLSVYWYQQSLDQGLQFLIQYYNGEERAKGNILERFSAQQFPDLHSELNLSSLELGDSALYFCASSVLGSGNTIYFGEGSWLTVV.

This clone was detected only a few times. J is TRBJ1-1 and V is TRBV2; D uncertain. This CDR3 is built from 15 residues. Deletions cut 0 bases from V and 1 base from J, with 9 bases between. Germline CDR1 SNHLY, CDR2 FYNNEI. CDR3 bases: TGTGCCAGCAGTGAAGCGCTTCGCGGGAACACTGAAGCTTTCTTT. This codes for CASSEALRGNTEAFF.

This chain links TRBV28 with TRBJ2-5; D unclear. Germline V lookup: CDR1 MDHEN, CDR2 SYDVKM. V was trimmed by 11 bases and J by 5 bases, leaving 12 bases between them. The CDR3 extends over 11 amino acids. The CDR3 DNA sequence: TGTGCCTTCGGCCGCGGTGAGACCCAGTACTTC. This encodes CAFGRGETQYF.

V is TRBV14 and J is TRBJ1-4; 8 positions match TRBD1. V lost 0 bases to trimming and J lost 9 bases; unmatched junction nucleotides: 6. The germline V gene encodes CDR1 SGHDN and CDR2 FVKESK. The CDR3 has 15 residues. CDR3 region: CASSQEGRGRKKLFF. The CDR3 DNA reads as TGTGCCAGCAGCCAAGAAGGCAGGGGGCGAAAAAAACTGTTTTTT.

This clone appeared a few times. The rearrangement links TRBV11-2 to TRBJ2-7; D is possibly TRBD1 (6 bases). The ends were cut back, 1 base at V and 3 bases at J, with 16 bases in the middle. The CDR3 is 16 amino acids. CDR1 SGHAT and CDR2 FQNNGV come from the germline V gene. CDR3 amino acids: CASSLVGTGPLYEQYF. The CDR3 DNA reads TGTGCCAGCAGCTTAGTGGGCACAGGGCCCCTCTACGAGCAGTACTTC.

The chain combines TRBV6-5 with TRBJ1-2; D might be TRBD1 (6 bases). Trimming removed 1 base at V and 3 bases at J, with 9 bases between. Germline CDR1 and CDR2: MNHEY and SVGAGI. The CDR3 contains 14 residues. This CDR3 is CASSYWGAHYGYTF. DNA for the CDR3: TGTGCCAGCAGTTACTGGGGGGCCCACTATGGCTACACCTTC.

As regards this clone: At one end the junction does not follow the germline gene, possibly because of a read error. The V call is TRBV7-7, the J call TRBJ2-1, with no clear D. The CDR3 consists of 15 residues. Germline V gives CDR1 SSHAT, CDR2 FNYEAQ (reference sequence). The CDR3 DNA sequence: TGTGCTAGCAGCTTTGACCAAAACTCCTACAATGAGCAGTTCTTC. It codes for CASSFDQNSYNEQFF. Full variable domain (remainder filled in from reference TRBV7-7 and TRBJ2-1): GAGVSQSPRYKVTKRGQDVTLRCDPISSHATLYWYQQALGQGPEFLTYFNYEAQPDKSGLPSDRFSAERPEGSISTLTIQRTEQRDSAMYRCASSFDQNSYNEQFFGPGTRLTVL.

The rearrangement links TRBV5-1 to TRBJ2-3, with D perhaps matching TRBD2 (5 bases). The V end was cut by 4 bases, the J end by 3 bases, with 9 bases between. This CDR3 spans 13 amino acids. Germline assignment: CDR1 SGHRS and CDR2 YFSETQ. DNA for the CDR3: TGCGCCAGCAGCCTAGCCCCAACAGATACGCAGTATTTT. As protein: CASSLAPTDTQYF.

The chain joins TRBV13 to TRBJ2-3; TRBD2 matches at 12 bases. V shed 0 bases, J shed 4 bases, and the junction held 2 bases outside the gene matches. The CDR3 sequence is 16 residues long. The germline CDR1 and CDR2 sequences are PRHDT and FYEKMQ (reference sequence). Here the CDR3 DNA reads TGTGCCAGCAGCTTAGGGCTAGCGGGAGGGCCAGATACGCAGTATTTT. Encoded protein: CASSLGLAGGPDTQYF.

The gene calls are TRBV7-2 and TRBJ2-4, with TRBD2 matching 10 bases. CDR1 is SGHTA, CDR2 FQGNSA, per germline. This CDR3 has 17 residues. The trim removed 2 bases at V and 7 bases at J, leaving 11 bases unmatched. The CDR3 protein is CASSLSAASGGRNIQYF. CDR3 sequence (DNA): TGTGCCAGCAGCTTAAGCGCGGCTAGCGGGGGCAGGAACATTCAGTACTTC. The full variable domain, its missing parts supplied by reference TRBV7-2 and TRBJ2-4, is GAGVSQSPSNKVTEKGKDVELRCDPISGHTALYWYRQSLGQGLEFLIYFQGNSAPDKSGLPSDRFSAERTGGSVSTLTIQRTQQEDSAVYLCASSLSAASGGRNIQYFGAGTRLSVL.

In this sample, this clone turned up a few times. The chain links TRBV9 to TRBJ2-7, with D hard to call. This CDR3 comprises 15 residues. The germline V and J ends were trimmed by 0 bases and 2 bases, with 12 bases remaining between them. Germline V gives CDR1 SGDLS, CDR2 YYNGEE. In DNA, the CDR3 is TGTGCCAGCAGCGTAGGGGCCGACTCCACCTACGAGCAGTACTTC. It encodes CASSVGADSTYEQYF.

This chain joins TRBV5-1 and TRBJ1-1; D uncertain. This CDR3 has 14 amino acids. V lost 1 base and J 1 base, leaving 8 bases between the germline ends. Per the germline V gene, CDR1 is SGHRS and CDR2 is YFSETQ. CDR3 coding DNA: TGCGCCAGCAGCTTGAACACGGGGAACACTGAAGCTTTCTTT. It yields the protein CASSLNTGNTEAFF. Supplemented by reference TRBV5-1 and TRBJ1-1, the full variable domain reads KAGVTQTPRYLIKTRGQQVTLSCSPISGHRSVSWYQQTPGQGLQFLFEYFSETQRNKGNFPGRFSGRQFSNSRSEMNVSTLELGDSALYLCASSLNTGNTEAFFGQGTRLTVV.

The rearrangement joins TRBV7-6 to TRBJ2-5; D unresolved. Germline CDR1 reads SGHVS; CDR2 reads FNYEAQ. Deletions cut 5 bases from V and 1 base from J, with 2 bases between. CDR3 length: 11 amino acids. Written as DNA, the CDR3 is TGTGCCAGCAGCGCCCAAGAGACCCAGTACTTC. Amino acid sequence: CASSAQETQYF.

This clone was seen a handful of times. This chain joins TRBV7-2 and TRBJ1-1; D is undetermined. This CDR3 region has 14 residues. Trimming took off 4 bases at V and 1 base at J, with 10 bases between the two ends. CDR1 and CDR2 (germline): SGHTA, FQGNSA. CDR3 residues: CASSSAPGNTEAFF. The CDR3 DNA sequence: TGTGCCAGCAGCTCGGCCCCCGGGAACACTGAAGCTTTCTTT.

The rearrangement uses TRBV9 and TRBJ2-2, with a possible D match to TRBD2 (5 bases). The CDR3 covers 16 residues. V was clipped by 3 bases and J by 6 bases, with 18 bases between them. In germline, CDR1 is SGDLS, CDR2 YYNGEE. For the CDR3, the DNA is TGTGCCAGCAGCGGACACGTCTGGGTGGGAGCCGGGGAGCTGTTTTTT. Its protein product is CASSGHVWVGAGELFF.

CDR3 nucleotide sequence: TGTGCCAGCAGCGTGACGACCCCGCAGGGGGCCAACGTCCTGACTTTC. This gives the protein CASSVTTPQGANVLTF. The genes are TRBV7-9 and TRBJ2-6; D is ambiguous. CDR1 is SEHNR, CDR2 FQNEAQ, per germline (reference sequence). The CDR3 runs 16 residues. Trimming stripped 5 bases from V and 4 bases from J, with 15 bases between.

The chain links TRBV7-2 to TRBJ1-2, with D maybe TRBD1 (5 bases). This CDR3 is built from 13 residues. Looked up from germline, CDR1 is SGHTA and CDR2 is FQGNSA. V was cut by 5 bases and J by 6 bases, with 13 bases left in between. CDR3 residues: CASSVRDFDGYTF. The DNA for the CDR3 is TGTGCCAGCAGCGTCCGGGACTTCGATGGCTACACCTTC.

V usage is TRBV7-2 and J usage is TRBJ1-2; TRBD1 matches at 9 bases. The CDR3 runs 15 residues. In germline, CDR1 is SGHTA, CDR2 FQGNSA. Trimming removed 5 bases from V and 2 bases from J; junction bases left unmatched: 6. The DNA of the CDR3 is TGTGCCAGCAGCACCCGGACAGGGGCCAACTATGGCTACACCTTC. It translates to CASSTRTGANYGYTF.